Listed below are T cell receptor beta chains from one sample, sequenced in a study of regulatory T cells in long-lasting Graves disease. TCRdb fed the multiplex PCR reads into MiXCR, producing one record per CDR3 protein. The sample comprises about 470,000 distinct CDR3 sequences, more than 12% of which are singletons, and approximately 15% rests with the top ten. These records were also assigned to another study, of T cells in Graves' hyperthyroidism and ophthalmopathy.

The specimen comprised peripheral blood mononuclear cells (PBMCs), sampled at new diagnosis, from a patient treated with antithyroid drugs. The origin of the receptors is a woman in her 30s with Graves disease. CDR3s include the opening cysteine and the closing phenylalanine or tryptophan.

V gene	CDR3 protein
TRBV7-8	CASSLGQYNQPQHF
TRBV9	CASSSTGTQTYEQYF
TRBV24-1	CATSETGAEAFF
TRBV2	CARRKGSAHNEQFF
TRBV6-1	CASSEAPGGNSNQPQHF
TRBV10-1	CASSEEGANTEAFF
TRBV7-3	CASKKGASTDTQYF
TRBV7-2	CASSLRLAGGPPYEQYF
TRBV20-1	CSARPPRGDYNEQFF
TRBV5-1	CASSLGTIPYNEQFF
TRBV6-6	CASSYSDPGRGSYEQYF
TRBV5-1	CASSRASAQETQYF
TRBV11-2	CASSRNTRGDEQYF
TRBV12-3/TRBV12-4	CASSSVRDRGRETQYF
TRBV12-3/TRBV12-4	CASIPTSGRAYNEQFF
TRBV20-1	CSATGGELAGAPWDTQYF